The source of this TCR beta chain is a study of control samples from healthy donors and cancer patients. V lost 1 base and J lost 9, with 10 bases in between. The V gene's germline CDR1 is LNHDA and CDR2 SQIVND (reference sequence). This CDR3 has 14 amino acids. Clones were sequenced by immunoSEQ multiplex PCR, and TCRdb holds only the in-frame ones, with some missing. The repertoire holds 60,000 to 100,000 clones, with about 89% as singletons. The V gene is TRBV19, the J gene TRBJ1-6; D uncertain. Sample: blood. This TCR was recovered from a man in his fifties in good health. In nucleotides, the CDR3 is TGTGCCAGTAGTATAGTTTTCCCTCCTTCACCCCTCCACTTT. This codes for CASSIVFPPSPLHF.